The sequence of this T cell receptor beta chain was determined in a study of T-cell reconstitution after alpha-beta-depleted transplantation in children. Preparation of the TCRbeta library was carried out with unique molecular identifiers. In TCRdb, the PCR reads were re-called with MiXCR into one record per CDR3 protein. The sample includes 440,000 or so distinct CDR3 sequences, about 45% seen only once; the top ten take around 29%. Study-wide results and caveats: Alpha-beta T cells present about two months after transplant were reported to originate from several hundred expanded graft clones. A year post-transplant, T-cell counts and diversity derived mostly from newly produced T cells. After transplant, high TCRbeta diversity at day 60 in some patients arose from surviving recipient T cells and thymic progenitors.

The ends were cut back, 0 bases at V and 0 bases at J, with 11 bases in the middle. The CDR3 is made up of 15 amino acids. Germline lookup yields CDR1 DFQATT and CDR2 SNEGSKA (reference sequence). A few counts support this clonotype. What it binds is unknown. Sequencing was performed on PBMCs, taken before TCRalphabeta/CD19-depleted stem cell transplant. The source of this sequence is a girl aged 2-10 years with aplastic anemia, due to receive a stem cell transplant. The V and J genes are TRBV20-1 and TRBJ1-2; unclear D gene. The CDR3 spells CSARDGRTSNYGYTF. CDR3 nucleotide sequence: TGCAGTGCTAGAGATGGACGGACGTCTAACTATGGCTACACCTTC.